The 2 T cell receptor beta chains given below trace back to one sample, sequenced in a study of T cells in Graves' hyperthyroidism and ophthalmopathy. Amplification yielded TCR beta CDR3 regions, with RNA transcripts as the source. The HTBI primer set served for first-round RT-PCR of the TCR CDR3. TCRdb used MiXCR to reprocess the multiplex PCR reads, holding one entry per CDR3 protein. The sample comprises about 560,000 distinct CDR3 sequences, 12% to 15% of which are singletons, and around 14% rests with the top ten. The sample was blood. The receptors derive from a woman aged 40 to 50 with Graves' hyperthyroidism.

This clonotype has more than one count but fewer than ten. The chain joins TRBV20-1 to TRBJ1-4, with a tentative D call TRBD1 (6 bases). The CDR3 contains 15 residues. Germline V gene data show CDR1 as DFQATT and CDR2 as SNEGSKA (reference sequence). V was trimmed by 0 bases and J by 4 bases, leaving 12 bases between them. The CDR3: CSARDDWGLNEKLFF. The CDR3 DNA reads as TGCAGTGCTAGAGACGATTGGGGGCTTAATGAAAAACTGTTTTTT.

The chain joins TRBV25-1 to TRBJ2-1; D possibly corresponds to TRBD2 (6 bases). V was clipped by 5 bases and J by 7 bases, with 12 bases between them. The V gene's germline CDR1 is MGHDK and CDR2 SYGVNS. CDR3 length equals 13 residues. The CDR3 nucleotides read TGTGCCAGCAGTAGCGGGTCTCTGAATGAGCAGTTCTTC. Translated: CASSSGSLNEQFF.